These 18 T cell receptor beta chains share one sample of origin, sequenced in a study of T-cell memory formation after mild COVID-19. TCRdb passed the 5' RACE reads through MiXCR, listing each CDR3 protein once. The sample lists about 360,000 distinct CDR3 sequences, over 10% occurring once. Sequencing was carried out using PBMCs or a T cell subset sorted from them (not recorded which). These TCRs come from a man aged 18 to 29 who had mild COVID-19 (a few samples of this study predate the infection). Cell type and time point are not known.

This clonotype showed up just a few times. DNA for the CDR3: TGTGCCACCAGCCGCAGGGGTTCTTCGGAGACCCAGTACTTC. This codes for CATSRRGSSETQYF. V usage is TRBV15 and J usage is TRBJ2-5; tentative D call: TRBD1 (6 bases). V lost 5 bases, J lost 5 bases, and 15 bases lay in between. This CDR3 comprises 14 residues. CDR1 LNHNV and CDR2 YYDKDF come from the germline V gene (reference sequence). The variable domain in full, with the rest retrieved from reference TRBV15 and TRBJ2-5, is DAMVIQNPRYQVTQFGKPVTLSCSQTLNHNVMYWYQQKSSQAPKLLFHYYDKDFNNEADTPDNFQSRRPNTSFCFLDIRSPGLGDTAMYLCATSRRGSSETQYFGPGTRLLVL.

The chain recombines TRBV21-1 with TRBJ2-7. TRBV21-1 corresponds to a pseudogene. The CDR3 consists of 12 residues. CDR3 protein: CASSRHRVEQYV. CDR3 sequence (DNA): TGTGCCAGCAGCCGACACCGTGTTGAGCAGTACGTC.

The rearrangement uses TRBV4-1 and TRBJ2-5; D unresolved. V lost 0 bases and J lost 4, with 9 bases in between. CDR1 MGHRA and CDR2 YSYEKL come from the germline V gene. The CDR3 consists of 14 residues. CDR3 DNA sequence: TGCGCCAGCAGCCAAGATGGTTCTGGAGAGACCCAGTACTTC. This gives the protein CASSQDGSGETQYF.

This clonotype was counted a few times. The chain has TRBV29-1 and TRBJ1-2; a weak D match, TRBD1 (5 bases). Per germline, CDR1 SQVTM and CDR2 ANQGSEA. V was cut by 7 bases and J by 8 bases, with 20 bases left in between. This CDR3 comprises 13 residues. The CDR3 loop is CSGELSGMRGYTF. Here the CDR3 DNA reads TGCAGCGGAGAACTCTCAGGGATGAGGGGCTACACCTTC. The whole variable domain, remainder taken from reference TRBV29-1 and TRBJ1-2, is SAVISQKPSRDICQRGTSLTIQCQVDSQVTMMFWYRQQPGQSLTLIATANQGSEATYESGFVIDKFPISRPNLTFSTLTVSNMSPEDSSIYLCSGELSGMRGYTFGSGTRLTVV.

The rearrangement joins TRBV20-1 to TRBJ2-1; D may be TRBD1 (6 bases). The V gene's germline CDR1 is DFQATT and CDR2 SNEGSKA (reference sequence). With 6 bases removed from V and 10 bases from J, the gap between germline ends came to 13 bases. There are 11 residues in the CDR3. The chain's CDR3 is CSARRDREQFF. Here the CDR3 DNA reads TGCAGTGCGAGGCGAGACAGGGAGCAGTTCTTC.

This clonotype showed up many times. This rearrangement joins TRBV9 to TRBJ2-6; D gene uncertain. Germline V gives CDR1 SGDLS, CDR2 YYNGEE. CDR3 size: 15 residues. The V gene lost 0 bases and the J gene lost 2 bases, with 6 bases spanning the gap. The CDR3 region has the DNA TGTGCCAGCAGCGTAGGGGGAACTGGGGCCAACGTCCTGACTTTC. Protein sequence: CASSVGGTGANVLTF.

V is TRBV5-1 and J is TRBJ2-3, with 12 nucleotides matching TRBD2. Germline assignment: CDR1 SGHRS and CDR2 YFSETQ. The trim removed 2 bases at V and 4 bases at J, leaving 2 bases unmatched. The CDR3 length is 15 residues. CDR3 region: CASSFLAGGPDTQYF. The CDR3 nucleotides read TGCGCCAGCAGCTTCCTAGCGGGGGGGCCAGATACGCAGTATTTT.

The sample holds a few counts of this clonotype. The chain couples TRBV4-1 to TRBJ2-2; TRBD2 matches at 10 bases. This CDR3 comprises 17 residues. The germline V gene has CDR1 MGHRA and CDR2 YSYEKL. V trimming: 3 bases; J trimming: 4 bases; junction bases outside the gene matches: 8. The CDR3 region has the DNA TGCGCCAGCAGCCACCTTATAGCGGGGGGCCGCACCGGGGAGCTGTTTTTT. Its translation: CASSHLIAGGRTGELFF.

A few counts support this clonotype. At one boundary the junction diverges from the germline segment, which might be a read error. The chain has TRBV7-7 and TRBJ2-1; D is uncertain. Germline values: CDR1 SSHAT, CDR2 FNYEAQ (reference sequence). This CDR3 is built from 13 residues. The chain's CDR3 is CASSLDGANEQFF. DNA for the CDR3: TGTGCTAGCAGCTTAGACGGAGCCAATGAGCAGTTCTTC. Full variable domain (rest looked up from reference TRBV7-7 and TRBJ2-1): GAGVSQSPRYKVTKRGQDVTLRCDPISSHATLYWYQQALGQGPEFLTYFNYEAQPDKSGLPSDRFSAERPEGSISTLTIQRTEQRDSAMYRCASSLDGANEQFFGPGTRLTVL.

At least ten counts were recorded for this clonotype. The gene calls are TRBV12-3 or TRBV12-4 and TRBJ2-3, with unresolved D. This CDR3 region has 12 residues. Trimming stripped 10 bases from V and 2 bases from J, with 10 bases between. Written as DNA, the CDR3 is TGTGCCACGCTAGGCCTCACAGATACGCAGTATTTT. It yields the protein CATLGLTDTQYF.

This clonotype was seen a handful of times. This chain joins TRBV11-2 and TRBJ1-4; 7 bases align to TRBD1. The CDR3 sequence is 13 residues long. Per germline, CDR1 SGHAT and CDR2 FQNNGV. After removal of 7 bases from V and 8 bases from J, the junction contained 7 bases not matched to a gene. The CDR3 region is CASNRHRGEKLFF. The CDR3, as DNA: TGTGCCAGCAACCGTCACAGGGGAGAAAAACTGTTTTTT.

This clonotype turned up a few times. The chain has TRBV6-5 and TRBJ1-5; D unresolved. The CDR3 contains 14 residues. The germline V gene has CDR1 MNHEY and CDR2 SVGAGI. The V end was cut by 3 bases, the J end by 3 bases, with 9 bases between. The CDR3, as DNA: TGTGCCAGCAGTTATCTGGGTTACAATCAGCCCCAGCATTTT. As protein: CASSYLGYNQPQHF.

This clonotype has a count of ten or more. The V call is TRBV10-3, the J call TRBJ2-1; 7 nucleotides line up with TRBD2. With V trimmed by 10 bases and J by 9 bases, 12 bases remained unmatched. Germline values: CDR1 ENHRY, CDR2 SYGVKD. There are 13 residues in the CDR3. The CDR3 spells CATTSSGGTEQFF. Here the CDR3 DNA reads TGTGCCACCACTTCTAGCGGAGGGACTGAGCAGTTCTTC.

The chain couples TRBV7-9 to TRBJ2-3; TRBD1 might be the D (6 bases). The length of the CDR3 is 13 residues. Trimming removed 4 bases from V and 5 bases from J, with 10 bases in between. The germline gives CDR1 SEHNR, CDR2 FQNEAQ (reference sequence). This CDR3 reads CASSSTGLDTQYF. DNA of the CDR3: TGTGCCAGCAGCTCCACAGGGTTAGATACGCAGTATTTT.

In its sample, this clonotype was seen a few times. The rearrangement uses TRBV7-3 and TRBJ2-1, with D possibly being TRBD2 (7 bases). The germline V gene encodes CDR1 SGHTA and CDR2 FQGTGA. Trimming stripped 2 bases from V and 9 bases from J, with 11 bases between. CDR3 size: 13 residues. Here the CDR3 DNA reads TGTGCCAGCAGCTTACGGGGGGCGGGTGAGCAGTTCTTC. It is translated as CASSLRGAGEQFF.

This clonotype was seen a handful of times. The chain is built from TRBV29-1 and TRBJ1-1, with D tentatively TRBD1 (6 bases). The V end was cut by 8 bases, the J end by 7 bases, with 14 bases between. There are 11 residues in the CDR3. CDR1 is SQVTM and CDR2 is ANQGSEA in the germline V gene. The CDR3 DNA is TGCAGCTCCTCAGGGGCCTTTGAAGCTTTCTTT. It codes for CSSSGAFEAFF.

The CDR3 protein is CASSPDLTGELFF. CDR3 bases: TGTGCCAGCAGCCCGGACCTGACCGGGGAGCTGTTTTTT. This sequence joins TRBV7-3 and TRBJ2-2; no reliable D call. The germline V gene encodes CDR1 SGHTA and CDR2 FQGTGA. The length of the CDR3 is 13 residues. V was trimmed by 5 bases and J by 5 bases, leaving 9 bases between them.

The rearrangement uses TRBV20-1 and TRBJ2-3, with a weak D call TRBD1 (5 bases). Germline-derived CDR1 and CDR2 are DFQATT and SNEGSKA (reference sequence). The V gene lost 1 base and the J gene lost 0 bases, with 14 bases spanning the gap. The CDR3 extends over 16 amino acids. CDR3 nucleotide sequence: TGCAGTGCTAGAGTGTTCACAGGACGTAGCACAGATACGCAGTATTTT. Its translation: CSARVFTGRSTDTQYF.